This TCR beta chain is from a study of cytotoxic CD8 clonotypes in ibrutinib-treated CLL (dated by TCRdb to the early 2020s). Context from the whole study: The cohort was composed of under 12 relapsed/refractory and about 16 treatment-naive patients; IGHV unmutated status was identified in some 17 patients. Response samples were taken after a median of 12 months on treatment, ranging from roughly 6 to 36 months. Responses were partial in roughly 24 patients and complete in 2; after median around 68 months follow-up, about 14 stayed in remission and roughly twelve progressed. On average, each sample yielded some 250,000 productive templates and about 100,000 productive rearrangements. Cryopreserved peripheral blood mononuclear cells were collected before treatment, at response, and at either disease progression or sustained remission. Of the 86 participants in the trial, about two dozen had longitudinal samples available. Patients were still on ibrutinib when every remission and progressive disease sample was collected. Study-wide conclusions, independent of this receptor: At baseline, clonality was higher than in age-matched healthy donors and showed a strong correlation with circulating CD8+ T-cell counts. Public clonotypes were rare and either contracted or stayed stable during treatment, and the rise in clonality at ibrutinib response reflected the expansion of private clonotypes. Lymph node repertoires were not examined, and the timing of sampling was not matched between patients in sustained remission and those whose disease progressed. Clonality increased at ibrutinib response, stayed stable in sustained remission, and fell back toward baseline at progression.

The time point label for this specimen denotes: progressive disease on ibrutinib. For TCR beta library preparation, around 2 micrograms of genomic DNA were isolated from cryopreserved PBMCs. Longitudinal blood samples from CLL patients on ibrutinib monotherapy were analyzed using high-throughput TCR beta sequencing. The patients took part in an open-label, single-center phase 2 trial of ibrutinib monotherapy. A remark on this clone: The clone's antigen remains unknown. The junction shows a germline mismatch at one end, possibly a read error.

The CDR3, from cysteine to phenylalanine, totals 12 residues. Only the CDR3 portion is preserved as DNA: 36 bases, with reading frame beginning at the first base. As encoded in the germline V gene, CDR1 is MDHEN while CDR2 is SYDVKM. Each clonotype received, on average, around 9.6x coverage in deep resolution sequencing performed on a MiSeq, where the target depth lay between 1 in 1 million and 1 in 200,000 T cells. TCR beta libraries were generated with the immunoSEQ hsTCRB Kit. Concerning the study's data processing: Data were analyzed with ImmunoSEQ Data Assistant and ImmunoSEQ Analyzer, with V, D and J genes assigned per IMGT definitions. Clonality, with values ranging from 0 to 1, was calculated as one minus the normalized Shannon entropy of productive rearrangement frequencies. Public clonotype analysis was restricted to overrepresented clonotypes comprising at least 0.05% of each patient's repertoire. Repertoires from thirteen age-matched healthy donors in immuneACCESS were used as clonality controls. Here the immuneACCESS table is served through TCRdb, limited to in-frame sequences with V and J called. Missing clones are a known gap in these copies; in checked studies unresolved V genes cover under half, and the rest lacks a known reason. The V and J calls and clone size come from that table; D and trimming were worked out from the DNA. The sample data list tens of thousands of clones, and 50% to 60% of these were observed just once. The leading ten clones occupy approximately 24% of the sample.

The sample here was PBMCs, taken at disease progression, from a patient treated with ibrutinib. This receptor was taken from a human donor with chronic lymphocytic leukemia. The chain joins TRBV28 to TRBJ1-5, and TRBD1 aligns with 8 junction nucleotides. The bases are TGTGCCAGCAGTTTAGCGGGACAGGCCCCCCAATTT. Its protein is CASSLAGQAPQF.